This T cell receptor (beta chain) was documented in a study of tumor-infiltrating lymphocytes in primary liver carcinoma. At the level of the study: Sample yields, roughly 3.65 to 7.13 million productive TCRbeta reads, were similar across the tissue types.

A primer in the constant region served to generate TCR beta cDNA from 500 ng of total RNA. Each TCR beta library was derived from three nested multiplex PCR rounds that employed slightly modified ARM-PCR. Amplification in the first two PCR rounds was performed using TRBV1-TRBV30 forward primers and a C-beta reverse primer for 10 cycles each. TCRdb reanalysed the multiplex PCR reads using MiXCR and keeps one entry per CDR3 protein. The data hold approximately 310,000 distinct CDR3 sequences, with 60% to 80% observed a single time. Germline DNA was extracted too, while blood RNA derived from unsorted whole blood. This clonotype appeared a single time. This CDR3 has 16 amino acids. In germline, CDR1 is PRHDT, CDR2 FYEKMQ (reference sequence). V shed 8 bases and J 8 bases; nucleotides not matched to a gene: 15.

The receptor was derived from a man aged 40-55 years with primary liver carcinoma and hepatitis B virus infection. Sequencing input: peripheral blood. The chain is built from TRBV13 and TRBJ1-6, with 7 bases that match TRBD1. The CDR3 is CASCSPGDRGDSPLHF. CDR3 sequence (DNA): TGTGCCAGCTGTTCACCCGGGGACAGAGGCGATTCACCCCTCCACTTT.